These T cell receptor beta chains were read from a single sample in a study of circulating tumor DNA in untreated peripheral T-cell lymphoma. Profiled with immunoSEQ multiplex PCR; TCRdb holds only in-frame clones, not every one. The table records approximately 1,300 clones, around 63% of them present only once. The sample comprised cell-free DNA from blood serum. The origin of the receptors is a human donor with peripheral T-cell lymphoma. The CDR3 runs from the conserved cysteine through the conserved F or W. Fields, in order: CDR3 protein, CDR3 DNA, J gene, V gene, D gene, clone size. D genes are given only for firm matches. Clone sizes are given selectively: once, few, many, or a class where the clone is expanded.

CDR3 protein: CASSQGRSAYEQYF
CDR3 DNA: TGCGCCAGCAGCCAAGGCAGGAGTGCCTACGAGCAGTACTTC
J gene: TRBJ2-7
V gene: TRBV4-1
D gene: .
clone size: .

CDR3 protein: CASSLGPQGLGNEKLFF
CDR3 DNA: TGTGCCAGCAGCTTAGGACCTCAGGGGCTTGGTAATGAAAAACTGTTTTTT
J gene: TRBJ1-4
V gene: TRBV7-9
D gene: .
clone size: .

CDR3 protein: CASSPGGRALYEQYF
CDR3 DNA: TGTGCCAGTAGCCCCGGGGGGCGCGCGTTATACGAGCAGTACTTC
J gene: TRBJ2-7
V gene: TRBV19
D gene: .
clone size: .

CDR3 protein: CASSVGGAGDEQYF
CDR3 DNA: TGTGCCAGCAGTGTAGGGGGGGCCGGAGACGAGCAGTACTTC
J gene: TRBJ2-7
V gene: TRBV2
D gene: .
clone size: few

CDR3 protein: CASLLDRGGSYEQYF
CDR3 DNA: TGTGCCAGCCTACTTGACAGGGGTGGCTCCTACGAGCAGTACTTC
J gene: TRBJ2-7
V gene: TRBV27
D gene: TRBD1
clone size: few

CDR3 protein: CASSLENEQFF
CDR3 DNA: TGTGCCAGCAGCTTAGAGAATGAGCAGTTCTTC
J gene: TRBJ2-1
V gene: TRBV7-9
D gene: .
clone size: once

CDR3 protein: CASSYSPGGYEQYF
CDR3 DNA: TGTGCCAGCAGTTACTCGCCAGGGGGGTACGAGCAGTACTTC
J gene: TRBJ2-7
V gene: TRBV6-5
D gene: .
clone size: few

CDR3 protein: CASSPPGRAEAFF
CDR3 DNA: TGTGCCAGCAGCCCCCCGGGGAGGGCTGAAGCTTTCTTT
J gene: TRBJ1-1
V gene: TRBV11-2
D gene: .
clone size: .

CDR3 protein: CASNFATVGELFF
CDR3 DNA: TGTGCCAGCAACTTTGCGACAGTCGGGGAGCTGTTTTTT
J gene: TRBJ2-2
V gene: TRBV2
D gene: .
clone size: .

CDR3 protein: CASSLTRTTQPQHF
CDR3 DNA: TGCGCCAGCAGCCTTACTAGGACGACGCAGCCCCAGCATTTT
J gene: TRBJ1-5
V gene: TRBV4-1
D gene: .
clone size: .

CDR3 protein: CAWRQGGIYEQYF
CDR3 DNA: TGTGCCTGGAGACAAGGGGGGATATACGAGCAGTACTTC
J gene: TRBJ2-7
V gene: TRBV30
D gene: .
clone size: .